Below, 10 T cell receptor beta chains from the same sample are listed, as sequenced in a study of HIV-infected children after antiretroviral therapy interruption. Unique molecular identifiers were included in an RNA-based 3' RACE TCR library. TCRdb re-called the 3' RACE reads through MiXCR, storing one row per CDR3 protein. The sample contains about 37,000 distinct CDR3 sequences, about 6% of which appear only once. Sample treatment: PENTA 11 planned treatment interruption arm or continuous ART arm. This sample comprised CD45RA+ CD4+ T cells from PBMCs, pooled from several time points, obtained from a donor given antiretroviral therapy, either interrupted or continuous. The subset: naive CD4+ CD45RA+ CD45RO- T cells. These receptors all stem from a pool of human donors with HIV.

This clonotype was picked up a small number of times. The chain employs TRBV28 and TRBJ2-7, with no clear D. In germline, CDR1 is MDHEN, CDR2 SYDVKM. Between the trimmed V and J ends, which lost 6 bases and 2 bases, there was a span of 11 bases. The CDR3 has 13 residues. The CDR3 DNA follows: TGTGCCAGCAGCCCGGGCAGTGCCTACGAGCAGTACTTC. Translation: CASSPGSAYEQYF.

This clonotype was recorded a few times. The chain carries TRBV20-1 and TRBJ1-2, with D unclear. The CDR3 is made up of 13 amino acids. V was shortened by 0 bases and J by 4 bases, with 9 bases between the two germline ends. Germline V gene data show CDR1 as DFQATT and CDR2 as SNEGSKA (reference sequence). The CDR3 nucleotides read TGCAGTGCTAGAGATAATCCAGCCTATGGCTACACCTTC. Its translation is CSARDNPAYGYTF.

This clonotype was detected ten times or more. This chain uses TRBV12-3 or TRBV12-4 with TRBJ2-2; D is unclear. Trimming left V 6 bases short and J 4 bases short, with 12 bases between. The CDR3 is 14 amino acids. The CDR3 reads CASSHPAGTGELFF. DNA for the CDR3: TGTGCCAGCAGCCACCCGGCTGGCACCGGGGAGCTGTTTTTT.

V is TRBV19 and J is TRBJ2-7; a possible D gene is TRBD2 (5 bases). CDR1 and CDR2 from the germline V gene are LNHDA and SQIVND (reference sequence). The CDR3 is made up of 14 amino acids. V lost 6 bases and J lost 2, with 14 bases in between. The CDR3 region has the DNA TGTGCCAGTAGATTGGTGGGAGCGACCTACGAGCAGTACTTC. Translating it yields CASRLVGATYEQYF.

This clonotype was recorded at least ten times. This chain connects TRBV28 to TRBJ2-5; D remains unclear. Deletions cut 5 bases from V and 6 bases from J, with 28 bases between. Germline V lookup: CDR1 MDHEN, CDR2 SYDVKM. The CDR3 loop spans 18 amino acids. As DNA, the CDR3 is TGTGCCAGCAGTCTCTTTGACGCCGAGTCCTTTTTCGTTAAGACCCAGTACTTC. It is translated as CASSLFDAESFFVKTQYF.

The CDR3 coding sequence is TGTGCCAGCAGCCAGGACAGGGGGCCTTACAATGAGCAGTTCTTC. It yields the protein CASSQDRGPYNEQFF. This chain links TRBV6-5 with TRBJ2-1; the match to TRBD1 covers 11 bases. From germline, CDR1 is MNHEY and CDR2 SVGAGI. Trimming at V came to 6 bases and at J to 4 bases, leaving 5 bases not matched to a gene. The CDR3 has 15 residues.

This clonotype was seen many times. This rearrangement joins TRBV28 to TRBJ2-2; 7 bases match TRBD1. CDR1 and CDR2 from the germline V gene are MDHEN and SYDVKM. CDR3 length equals 15 residues. The V and J ends lost 4 bases and 1 base, in that order; junction bases with no gene match: 3. CDR3 amino acids: CASSSGQWNTGELFF. The CDR3, as DNA: TGTGCCAGCAGTTCGGGACAGTGGAACACCGGGGAGCTGTTTTTT.

This clonotype has ten or more counts. The chain recombines TRBV4-1 with TRBJ2-7, with 7 bases fitting TRBD1. Germline CDR1 MGHRA, CDR2 YSYEKL. Trimming took 4 bases from V and 2 from J; bases not matched to a gene: 5. The CDR3 consists of 14 residues. CDR3 coding DNA: TGCGCCAGCAGCCGAGGGACAGAGACCTACGAGCAGTACTTC. It yields the protein CASSRGTETYEQYF.

This clonotype was seen at least ten times. The rearrangement uses TRBV14 and TRBJ2-7; 10 bases map to TRBD2. CDR1 and CDR2 from the germline V gene are SGHDN and FVKESK. Trimming removed 4 bases from V and 3 bases from J; junction bases left unmatched: 9. The CDR3 is 16 amino acids. The CDR3 loop reads CASSRIPGLASYEQYF. The CDR3 DNA reads as TGTGCCAGCAGCCGAATTCCGGGACTAGCGAGCTACGAGCAGTACTTC. Together with reference TRBV14 and TRBJ2-7, the CDR3 gives the full variable domain: EAGVTQFPSHSVIEKGQTVTLRCDPISGHDNLYWYRRVMGKEIKFLLHFVKESKQDESGMPNNRFLAERTGGTYSTLKVQPAELEDSGVYFCASSRIPGLASYEQYFGPGTRLTVT.

There are many counts of this clonotype. The CDR3 region has the DNA TGTGCCAGCAGCTTCGCCGGGGACACAGATACGCAGTATTTT. It codes for CASSFAGDTDTQYF. The V gene is TRBV5-5, the J gene TRBJ2-3; weak D call: TRBD2 (5 bases). The CDR3 contains 14 residues. The ends were cut back, 2 bases at V and 2 bases at J, with 9 bases in the middle. The V gene's germline CDR1 is SGHKS and CDR2 YYEKEE (reference sequence).